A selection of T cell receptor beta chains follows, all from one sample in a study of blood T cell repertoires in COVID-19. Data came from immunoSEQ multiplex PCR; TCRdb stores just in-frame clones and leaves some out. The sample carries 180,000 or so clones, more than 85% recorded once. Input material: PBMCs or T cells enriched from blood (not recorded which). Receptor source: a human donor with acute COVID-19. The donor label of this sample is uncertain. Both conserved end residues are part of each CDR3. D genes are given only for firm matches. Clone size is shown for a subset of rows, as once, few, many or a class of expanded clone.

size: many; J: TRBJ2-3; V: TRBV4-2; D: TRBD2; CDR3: CASSQVSSGGSDTQYF; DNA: TGTGCCAGCAGCCAAGTCTCTAGCGGGGGGTCAGATACGCAGTATTTT
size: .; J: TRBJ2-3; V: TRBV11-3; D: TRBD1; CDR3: CASSPDRYRQYF; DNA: TGTGCCAGCAGCCCGGACAGGTATCGGCAGTATTTT
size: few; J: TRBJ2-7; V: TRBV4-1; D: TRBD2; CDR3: CASSGRTSGPYEQYF; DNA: TGCGCCAGCAGCGGACGGACTAGCGGGCCCTACGAGCAGTACTTC
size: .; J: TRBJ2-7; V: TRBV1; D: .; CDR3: CTSSLWDRGFNEQYF; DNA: TGCACCAGCAGCTTGTGGGACAGGGGGTTCAACGAGCAGTACTTC
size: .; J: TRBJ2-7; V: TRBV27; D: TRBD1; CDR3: CASSLSPGGDEQYF; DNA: TGTGCCAGCAGTTTAAGTCCAGGGGGCGACGAGCAGTACTTC
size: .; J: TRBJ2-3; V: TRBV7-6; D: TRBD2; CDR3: CASSLQGGVGDTQYF; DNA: TGTGCCAGCAGCTTGCAGGGAGGGGTGGGAGATACGCAGTATTTT
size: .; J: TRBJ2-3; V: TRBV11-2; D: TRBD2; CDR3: CASSLVGGGADTQYF; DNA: TGTGCCAGCAGCTTAGTGGGCGGGGGGGCAGATACGCAGTATTTT
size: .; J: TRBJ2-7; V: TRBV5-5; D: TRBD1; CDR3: CASSPGTGDWEQYF; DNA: TGTGCCAGCAGCCCCGGGACAGGGGATTGGGAGCAGTACTTC
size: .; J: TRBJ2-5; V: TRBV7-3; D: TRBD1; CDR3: CASSLRSPGQGETQYF; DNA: TGTGCCAGCAGCTTAAGGAGTCCGGGACAGGGAGAGACCCAGTACTTC
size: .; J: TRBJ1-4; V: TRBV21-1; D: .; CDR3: CASSPFGWDRGEEKLFF; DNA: TGTGCCAGCAGCCCTTTTGGGTGGGACAGGGGGGAAGAAAAACTGTTTTTT
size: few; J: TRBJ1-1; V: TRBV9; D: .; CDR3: CASSLDWNTEAFF; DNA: TGTGCCAGCAGCCTGGACTGGAACACTGAAGCTTTCTTT
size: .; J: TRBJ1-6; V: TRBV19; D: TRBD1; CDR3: CASSIGTGTYNSPLHF; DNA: TGTGCCAGTAGTATTGGGACAGGGACGTATAATTCACCCCTCCACTTT
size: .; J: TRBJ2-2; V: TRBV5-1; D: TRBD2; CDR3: CASSLRLAGISGELFF; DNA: TGCGCCAGCAGCTTACGACTAGCGGGGATATCCGGGGAGCTGTTTTTT
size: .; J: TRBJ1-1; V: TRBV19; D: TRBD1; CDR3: CATGDRDKNTEAFF; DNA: TGTGCCACCGGAGACAGGGACAAGAACACTGAAGCTTTCTTT
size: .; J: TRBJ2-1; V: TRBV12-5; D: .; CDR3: CASGLLSPRGAWQFF; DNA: TGTGCTAGTGGTTTGCTATCCCCCAGGGGGGCTTGGCAGTTCTTC
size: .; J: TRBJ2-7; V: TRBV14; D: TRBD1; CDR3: CASSPGQATPYEQYF; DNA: TGTGCCAGCAGCCCGGGACAGGCCACCCCCTACGAGCAGTACTTC
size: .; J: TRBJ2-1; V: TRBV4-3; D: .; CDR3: CASSPAAMGNEQFF; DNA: TGCGCCAGCAGCCCAGCGGCCATGGGTAATGAGCAGTTCTTC
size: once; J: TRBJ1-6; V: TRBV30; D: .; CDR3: CAWSDNRENSPLHF; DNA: TGTGCCTGGAGTGATAACAGGGAGAATTCACCCCTCCACTTT
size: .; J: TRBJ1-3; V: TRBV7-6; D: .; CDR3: CASSLAQGPSGNTIYF; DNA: TGTGCCAGCAGCTTAGCGCAGGGGCCCTCTGGAAACACCATATATTTT
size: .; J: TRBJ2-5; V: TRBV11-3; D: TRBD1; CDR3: CASSTGTDRETQYF; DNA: TGTGCCAGCAGCACCGGGACAGATAGGGAGACCCAGTACTTC
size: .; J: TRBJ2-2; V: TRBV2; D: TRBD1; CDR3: CASSGATGSGELFF; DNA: TGTGCCAGCAGTGGGGCGACAGGGTCCGGGGAGCTGTTTTTT
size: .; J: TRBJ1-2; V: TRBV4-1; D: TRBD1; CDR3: CASSLITGGANYGYTF; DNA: TGCGCCAGCAGCCTCATTACAGGGGGAGCTAACTATGGCTACACCTTC
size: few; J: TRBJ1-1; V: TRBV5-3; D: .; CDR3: CARSLTSPRERHTEAFF; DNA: TGTGCCAGAAGCTTGACCTCCCCCCGGGAGAGGCACACTGAAGCTTTCTTT
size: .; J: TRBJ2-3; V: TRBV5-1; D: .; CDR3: CASSGTTARTDTQYF; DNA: TGCGCCAGCTCCGGGACAACCGCGCGCACAGATACGCAGTATTTT
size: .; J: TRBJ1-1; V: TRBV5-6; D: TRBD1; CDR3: CASSLFGRGMTEAFF; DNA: TGTGCCAGCAGCTTATTCGGCAGGGGGATGACTGAAGCTTTCTTT
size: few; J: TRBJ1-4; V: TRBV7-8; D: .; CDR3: CASSFGTGPNEKLFF; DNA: TGTGCCAGCAGCTTCGGAACAGGACCTAATGAAAAACTGTTTTTT
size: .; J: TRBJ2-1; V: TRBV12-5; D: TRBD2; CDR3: CASSGGSSYNEQFF; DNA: TGTGCTAGTAGCGGGGGCAGCTCCTACAATGAGCAGTTCTTC
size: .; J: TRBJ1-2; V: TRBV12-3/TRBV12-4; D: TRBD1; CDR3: CASLGQVTGYTF; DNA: TGTGCCAGCCTAGGACAGGTCACAGGCTACACCTTC
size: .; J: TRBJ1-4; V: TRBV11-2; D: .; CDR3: CASSLDWAGELFF; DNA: TGTGCCAGCAGCTTAGATTGGGCAGGGGAACTGTTTTTT
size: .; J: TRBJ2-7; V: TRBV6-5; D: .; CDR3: CASRGELSYEQYF; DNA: TGTGCCAGCCGCGGAGAGCTCTCCTACGAGCAGTACTTC
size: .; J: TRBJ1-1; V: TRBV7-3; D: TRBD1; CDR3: CASSLMAGGTEAFF; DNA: TGTGCCAGCAGCTTAATGGCAGGGGGGACTGAAGCTTTCTTT
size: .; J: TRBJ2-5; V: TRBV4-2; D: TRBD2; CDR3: CASSQDQTSGGEYQETQYF; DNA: TGTGCCAGCAGCCAAGATCAAACTAGCGGGGGGGAGTACCAAGAGACCCAGTACTTC
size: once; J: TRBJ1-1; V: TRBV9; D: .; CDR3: CASSPLSLDTEAFF; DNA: TGTGCCAGCAGCCCTCTATCTTTGGACACTGAAGCTTTCTTT
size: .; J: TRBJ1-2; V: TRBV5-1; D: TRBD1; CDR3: CASSLDPGQGADGYTF; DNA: TGCGCCAGCAGCTTGGATCCTGGACAGGGGGCAGATGGCTACACCTTC
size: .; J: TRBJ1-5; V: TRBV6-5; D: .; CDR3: CASRGEGNQPQHF; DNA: TGTGCCAGCAGAGGGGAAGGCAATCAGCCCCAGCATTTT
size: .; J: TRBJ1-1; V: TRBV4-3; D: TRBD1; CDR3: CASSQDYRGTEAFF; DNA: TGCGCCAGCAGCCAAGATTACAGGGGGACTGAAGCTTTCTTT
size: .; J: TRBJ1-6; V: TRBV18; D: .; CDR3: CASSPQGELNSPLHF; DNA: TGTGCCAGCTCACCACAGGGGGAGCTCAATTCACCCCTCCACTTT
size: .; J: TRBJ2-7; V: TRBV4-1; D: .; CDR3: CASSQEAPPRVGYEQYF; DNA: TGCGCCAGCAGCCAAGAGGCGCCCCCCAGGGTAGGGTACGAGCAGTACTTC